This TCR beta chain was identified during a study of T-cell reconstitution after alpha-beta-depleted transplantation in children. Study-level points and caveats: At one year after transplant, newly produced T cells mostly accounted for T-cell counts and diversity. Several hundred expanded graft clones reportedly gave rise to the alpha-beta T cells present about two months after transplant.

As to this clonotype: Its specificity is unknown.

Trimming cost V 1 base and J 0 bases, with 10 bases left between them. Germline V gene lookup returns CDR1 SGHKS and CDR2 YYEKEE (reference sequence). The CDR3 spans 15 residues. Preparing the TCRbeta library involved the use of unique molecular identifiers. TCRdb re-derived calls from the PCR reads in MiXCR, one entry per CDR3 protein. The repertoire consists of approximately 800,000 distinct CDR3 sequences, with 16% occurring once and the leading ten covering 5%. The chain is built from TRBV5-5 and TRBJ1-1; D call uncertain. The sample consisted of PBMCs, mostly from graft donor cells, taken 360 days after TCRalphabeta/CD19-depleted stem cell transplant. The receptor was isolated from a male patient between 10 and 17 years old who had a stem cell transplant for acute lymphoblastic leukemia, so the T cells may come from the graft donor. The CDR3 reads CASSLLGHMNTEAFF. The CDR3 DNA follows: TGTGCCAGCAGCTTGCTAGGGCACATGAACACTGAAGCTTTCTTT.